These 25 T cell receptor beta chains were sequenced from one sample in a study of cytomegalovirus exposure and HLA in healthy donors. PCR amplification relied on 60 Vbeta primers (plus 13 Jbeta primers). Profiling relied on immunoSEQ multiplex PCR, and the TCRdb table lists in-frame clones only, not all of them. The sample records about 170,000 clones, roughly four fifths being singletons. The sequenced sample was PBMCs. The receptors were sampled from a woman between 25 and 40 years old in good health and CMV-seropositive.

The chain joins TRBV14 to TRBJ2-5, with 7 bases lining up with TRBD1. The end of the DNA aligns better with TRBJ2-7, so the J call may be wrong. This CDR3 region has 13 residues. The germline CDR1 and CDR2 sequences are SGHDN and FVKESK. The CDR3 bases are TGTGCCAGCAGCCGGACAGGCTCCTACGAGCAGTACTTC. Translating gives CASSRTGSYEQYF.

The chain joins TRBV4-1 to TRBJ1-2; a weak D match, TRBD1 (6 bases). This CDR3 spans 15 amino acids. The V end was cut by 1 base, the J end by 4 bases, with 13 bases between. Germline lookup yields CDR1 MGHRA and CDR2 YSYEKL. The CDR3 loop is CASSQGRQELYGYTF. DNA for the CDR3: TGCGCCAGCAGCCAAGGTCGACAGGAGCTCTATGGCTACACCTTC.

V and J are TRBV10-3 and TRBJ1-2; D is uncertain. CDR1 is ENHRY, CDR2 SYGVKD, per germline. This CDR3 is 13 amino acids long. The V end lost 5 bases, the J end lost 6 bases, and 13 bases lay between the germline ends. Here the CDR3 DNA reads TGTGCCATCAGTACCGGGAGCGCGGATGGCTACACCTTC. Its translation: CAISTGSADGYTF.

Details on this clone: One junction end disagrees with the germline gene, perhaps due to a read error. The rearrangement uses TRBV7-9 and TRBJ2-3, with 7 bases that match TRBD1. The CDR3 totals 16 residues. In germline, CDR1 is SEHNR, CDR2 FQNEAQ (reference sequence). The CDR3 reads CSSSLYSSGGADTQYF. The CDR3 DNA reads TGTTCCAGCAGCTTGTACTCCTCAGGGGGTGCAGATACGCAGTATTTT.

The rearrangement joins TRBV7-9 to TRBJ2-1; 7 bases are a match to TRBD1. This CDR3 comprises 14 residues. With V trimmed by 5 bases and J by 4 bases, 5 bases remained unmatched. Germline V gives CDR1 SEHNR, CDR2 FQNEAQ (reference sequence). CDR3 sequence (DNA): TGTGCCAGCAGCCCGGGGACAGCATACAATGAGCAGTTCTTC. Translated, it gives CASSPGTAYNEQFF.

V and J are TRBV5-1 and TRBJ2-3; possibly TRBD2 for D (5 bases). The CDR3 totals 13 residues. Germline V gives CDR1 SGHRS, CDR2 YFSETQ. V dropped 4 bases and J dropped 6 bases, with 12 bases sitting between them. CDR3 DNA: TGCGCCAGCAGCCCGGAGGCGAGGGATACGCAGTATTTT. It is translated as CASSPEARDTQYF.

This chain links TRBV11-2 with TRBJ1-1; TRBD1 is a possible D gene (5 bases). Trimming pared 0 bases from V and 10 bases from J, leaving 9 bases between. Germline V lookup: CDR1 SGHAT, CDR2 FQNNGV. The CDR3 is made up of 12 amino acids. CDR3 bases: TGTGCCAGCAGCTTAGATCAGGGTTTAGCTTTCTTT. It codes for CASSLDQGLAFF.

This clone has only a few counts. The V and J genes are TRBV5-1 and TRBJ2-1; perhaps TRBD2 as D (6 bases). The germline CDR1 and CDR2 sequences are SGHRS and YFSETQ. The CDR3 is 13 residues long. Between the trimmed V and J ends, which lost 4 bases and 7 bases, there was a span of 12 bases. As DNA, the CDR3 is TGCGCCAGCAGCCCGGACTATAGGAATGAGCAGTTCTTC. Its protein product is CASSPDYRNEQFF.

This clone was detected only once. The genes are TRBV5-1 and TRBJ2-3, with 10 positions matching TRBD2. Trimming cost V 6 bases and J 5 bases; bases outside gene matches: 9. Per germline, CDR1 SGHRS and CDR2 YFSETQ. This CDR3 is built from 15 residues. The CDR3 region is CASTIASGGLDTQYF. The CDR3 DNA reads as TGCGCCAGCACCATAGCTAGCGGGGGTTTAGATACGCAGTATTTT.

The V call is TRBV29-1, the J call TRBJ1-4, with 7 bases lining up with TRBD1. The V gene's germline CDR1 is SQVTM and CDR2 ANQGSEA. J gave up 5 bases and V 5 bases, and 5 bases lay outside the gene matches. This CDR3 region has 13 residues. The CDR3: CSVKGASNEKLFF. The CDR3 nucleotides read TGCAGCGTTAAGGGGGCTTCCAATGAAAAACTGTTTTTT.

This clone was observed a handful of times. The V and J genes are TRBV7-8 and TRBJ2-4; D perhaps matches TRBD2 (5 bases). Between the trimmed V and J ends, which lost 6 bases and 6 bases, there was a span of 15 bases. The CDR3 is 14 residues long. Germline CDR1 SGHVS, CDR2 FQNEAQ. CDR3 loop: CASSSAGIRNIQYF. The CDR3 nucleotides are TGTGCCAGCAGTTCGGCGGGCATCCGAAACATTCAGTACTTC.

The gene calls are TRBV5-4 and TRBJ1-2; no reliable D call. V was shortened by 7 bases and J by 2 bases, with 15 bases between the two germline ends. The CDR3 contains 14 residues. Germline V CDR1 and CDR2: SGHNT, YYREEE (reference sequence). CDR3: CASQPGNSNYGYTF. The DNA of the CDR3 is TGTGCCAGCCAACCGGGTAACTCCAACTATGGCTACACCTTC.

This clone was seen only once. This chain links TRBV30 with TRBJ2-5; 9 positions agree with TRBD1. This CDR3 contains 14 residues. Germline V gives CDR1 GTSNPN, CDR2 SVGIG (reference sequence). V trimming: 3 bases; J trimming: 5 bases; junction bases outside the gene matches: 7. In DNA, the CDR3 is TGTGCCTGGAGGGGGACAGGGCGAGGGGAGACCCAGTACTTC. Amino acids: CAWRGTGRGETQYF.

The genes are TRBV6-1 and TRBJ1-3, with D uncertain. V was pared by 1 base and J by 7 bases, with 11 bases between. The CDR3 totals 14 residues. Germline V gene sequence: CDR1 MNHNS, CDR2 SASEGT. The CDR3 DNA reads TGTGCCAGCAGTGAAGGGGTACAGTCTAACACCATATATTTT. Amino acids: CASSEGVQSNTIYF.

The gene calls are TRBV15 and TRBJ2-3, with 7 bases aligning to TRBD1. The CDR3 extends over 14 amino acids. The germline gives CDR1 LNHNV, CDR2 YYDKDF (reference sequence). The V gene end was trimmed by 2 bases and the J gene end by 5 bases; junction bases not matched to a gene: 4. The CDR3 protein is CATSRYRGQDTQYF. The CDR3 nucleotides are TGTGCCACCAGCAGATACAGGGGTCAAGATACGCAGTATTTT.

This sequence joins TRBV5-1 and TRBJ1-2, with D possibly TRBD1 on 5 matching bases. The CDR3 is made up of 14 amino acids. Germline V gives CDR1 SGHRS, CDR2 YFSETQ. V was trimmed by 5 bases and J by 1 base, leaving 12 bases between them. CDR3 DNA: TGCGCCAGCAGTGAGGAGGGGTTTAACTATGGCTACACCTTC. It yields the protein CASSEEGFNYGYTF.

The rearrangement uses TRBV4-3 and TRBJ2-7; 9 nucleotides agree with TRBD2. CDR3 size: 15 residues. Germline CDR1 and CDR2: LGHNA and YSLEER. Unmatched junction bases numbered 4, after V lost 4 bases and J lost 0 bases. This chain's CDR3 is CASSLSGSFSYEQYF. The CDR3, as DNA: TGCGCCAGCAGCCTTAGCGGGAGTTTCTCCTACGAGCAGTACTTC.

This rearrangement joins TRBV27 to TRBJ1-2; the D is unclear. V was cut by 3 bases and J by 5 bases, with 13 bases left in between. The V gene's germline CDR1 is MNHEY and CDR2 SMNVEV (reference sequence). The CDR3 is 14 amino acids. Here the CDR3 reads CASSFHKELYGYTF. CDR3 bases: TGTGCCAGCAGTTTTCATAAGGAGCTTTATGGCTACACCTTC.

The V gene is TRBV6-5, the J gene TRBJ1-5, with TRBD1 identical over 7 bases. Germline V gives CDR1 MNHEY, CDR2 SVGAGI. CDR3 length equals 15 residues. With V trimmed by 6 bases and J by 0 bases, 5 bases remained unmatched. The CDR3, as DNA: TGTGCCAGCAGCCTGACAGGGAATAGCAATCAGCCCCAGCATTTT. Translated: CASSLTGNSNQPQHF.

V usage is TRBV5-1 and J usage is TRBJ2-1; 11 nucleotides line up with TRBD2. The trim removed 5 bases at V and 6 bases at J, leaving 7 bases unmatched. Germline-derived CDR1 and CDR2 are SGHRS and YFSETQ. The CDR3 runs 15 residues. The CDR3 DNA sequence: TGCGCCAGCAGGGTGGTAGCGGGGGGGCCCAATGAGCAGTTCTTC. This encodes CASRVVAGGPNEQFF.

The CDR3 here is CSVEQTGGNTDTQYF. CDR3 nucleotides: TGCAGCGTTGAACAGACAGGGGGCAACACAGATACGCAGTATTTT. The gene calls are TRBV29-1 and TRBJ2-3, with 10 bases matching TRBD1. CDR3 size: 15 residues. Trimming took 2 bases from V and 2 from J; bases not matched to a gene: 4. The germline V gene has CDR1 SQVTM and CDR2 ANQGSEA.

The chain employs TRBV5-4 and TRBJ2-5; 8 nucleotides match TRBD2. V trimming: 1 base; J trimming: 1 base; junction bases outside the gene matches: 3. The germline CDR1 and CDR2 sequences are SGHNT and YYREEE (reference sequence). The CDR3 is 15 amino acids. The CDR3 is CASSLKTSGQETQYF. The CDR3 nucleotides read TGTGCCAGCAGCTTGAAAACTAGCGGCCAAGAGACCCAGTACTTC.

The rearrangement links TRBV9 to TRBJ2-2, with D perhaps TRBD2 (6 bases). The CDR3 has 14 amino acids. Germline values: CDR1 SGDLS, CDR2 YYNGEE. V was shortened by 3 bases and J by 6 bases, with 12 bases between the two germline ends. In DNA, the CDR3 is TGTGCCAGCAGCGCCGCCACGGGGGCCGGGGAGCTGTTTTTT. It codes for CASSAATGAGELFF.

This rearrangement joins TRBV20-1 to TRBJ1-5; the D gene is possibly TRBD1 (5 bases). The CDR3 is made up of 11 amino acids. Per the germline V gene, CDR1 is DFQATT and CDR2 is SNEGSKA (reference sequence). V shed 6 bases and J shed 11 bases, with 14 bases lying between them. As DNA, the CDR3 is TGCAGTGCGGGGGGTGATTTGTCCCAGCATTTT. Its translation is CSAGGDLSQHF.

The chain combines TRBV7-9 with TRBJ2-5; TRBD2 matches 12 bases. From germline, CDR1 is SEHNR and CDR2 FQNEAQ (reference sequence). CDR3 size: 15 residues. V lost 6 bases to trimming and J lost 5 bases; unmatched junction nucleotides: 7. CDR3 DNA sequence: TGTGCCAGCAGTTCTGGACTAGCGGGATGGGAGACCCAGTACTTC. This sequence encodes CASSSGLAGWETQYF.